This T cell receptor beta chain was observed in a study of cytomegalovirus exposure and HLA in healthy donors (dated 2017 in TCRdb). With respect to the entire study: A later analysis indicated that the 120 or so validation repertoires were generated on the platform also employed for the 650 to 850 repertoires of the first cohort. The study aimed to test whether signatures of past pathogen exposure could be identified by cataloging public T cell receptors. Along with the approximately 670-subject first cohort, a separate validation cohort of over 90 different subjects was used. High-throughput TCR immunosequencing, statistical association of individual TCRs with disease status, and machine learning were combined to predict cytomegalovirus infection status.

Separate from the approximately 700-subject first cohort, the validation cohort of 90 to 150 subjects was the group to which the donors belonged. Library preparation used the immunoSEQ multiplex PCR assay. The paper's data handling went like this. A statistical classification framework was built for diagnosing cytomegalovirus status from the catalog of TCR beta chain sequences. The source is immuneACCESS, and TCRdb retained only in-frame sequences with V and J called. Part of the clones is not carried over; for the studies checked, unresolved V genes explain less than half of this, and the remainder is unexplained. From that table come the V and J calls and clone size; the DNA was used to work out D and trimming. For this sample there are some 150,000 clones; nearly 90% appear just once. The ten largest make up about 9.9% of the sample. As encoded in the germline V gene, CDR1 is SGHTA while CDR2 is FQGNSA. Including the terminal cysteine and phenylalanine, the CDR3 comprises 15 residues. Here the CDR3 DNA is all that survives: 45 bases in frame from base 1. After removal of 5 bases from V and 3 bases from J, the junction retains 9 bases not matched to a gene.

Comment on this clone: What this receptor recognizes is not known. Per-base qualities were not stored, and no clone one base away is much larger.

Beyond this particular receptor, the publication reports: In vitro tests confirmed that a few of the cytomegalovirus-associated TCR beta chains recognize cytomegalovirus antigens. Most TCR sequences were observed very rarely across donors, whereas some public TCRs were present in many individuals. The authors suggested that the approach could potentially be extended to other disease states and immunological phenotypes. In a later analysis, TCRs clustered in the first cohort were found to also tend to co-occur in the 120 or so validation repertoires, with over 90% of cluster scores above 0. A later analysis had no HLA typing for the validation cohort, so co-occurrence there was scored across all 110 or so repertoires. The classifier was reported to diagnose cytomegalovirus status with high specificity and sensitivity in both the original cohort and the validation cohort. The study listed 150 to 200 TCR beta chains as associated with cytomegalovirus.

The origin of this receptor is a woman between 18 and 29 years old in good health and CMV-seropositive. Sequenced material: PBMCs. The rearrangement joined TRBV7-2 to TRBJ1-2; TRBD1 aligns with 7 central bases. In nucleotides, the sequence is TGTGCCAGCAGCCTGACAGGGAATAAGGACTATGGCTACACCTTC. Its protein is CASSLTGNKDYGYTF.